A single sample gave rise to the 25 T cell receptor beta chains below, sequenced in a study of PD-L1 blockade in urothelial cancer. As for time point: peripheral blood 6 weeks after treatment start. The repertoire was sequenced with immunoSEQ multiplex PCR; TCRdb's copy has only in-frame clones and lacks some. The sample holds around 87,000 clones, approximately 82% seen once. The sequencing here drew on PBMCs, taken around atezolizumab (anti-PD-L1) treatment. Receptor source: a man aged 65 to 85 with urothelial cancer.

This chain joins TRBV5-1 and TRBJ2-5, with unresolved D. This CDR3 spans 15 amino acids. The V end was cut by 2 bases, the J end by 1 base, with 12 bases between. Germline V gene sequence: CDR1 SGHRS, CDR2 YFSETQ. CDR3 in DNA: TGCGCCAGCAGCTTAAACACGATAAGCCAAGAGACCCAGTACTTC. Translation gives CASSLNTISQETQYF.

The V call is TRBV21-1, the J call TRBJ2-5; the table calls TRBD2, which could not be checked here. TRBV21-1 is annotated as a pseudogene. The CDR3 runs to 12 residues. The DNA for the CDR3 is TGTGCCAGCGACGGGGGCCAAGAGACCCAGTACTTC. It is translated as CASDGGQETQYF.

The rearrangement links TRBV2 to TRBJ2-3; 9 nucleotides agree with TRBD2. Germline trimming cut 9 bases from V and 0 bases from J; bases unmatched to any gene: 7. The CDR3 runs 15 residues. Germline V gene sequence: CDR1 SNHLY, CDR2 FYNNEI. CDR3 loop: CARGASGKSTDTQYF. The CDR3 coding sequence is TGTGCCAGGGGCGCTAGCGGGAAAAGCACAGATACGCAGTATTTT.

The chain joins TRBV9 to TRBJ2-3; 9 nucleotides line up with TRBD1. This CDR3 comprises 13 residues. Per the germline V gene, CDR1 is SGDLS and CDR2 is YYNGEE. V shed 7 bases, J shed 0 bases, and the junction held 0 bases outside the gene matches. The CDR3 loop is CASDRGSTDTQYF. CDR3 DNA: TGTGCCAGCGACAGGGGGAGCACAGATACGCAGTATTTT.

V usage is TRBV28 and J usage is TRBJ1-4; D remains ambiguous. Trimming shortened V by 4 bases and J by 8 bases, and 23 bases separated the two germline ends. The CDR3 extends over 17 amino acids. Germline V gives CDR1 MDHEN, CDR2 SYDVKM. This CDR3 reads CASSSGPGKGSGEKLFF. DNA for the CDR3: TGTGCCAGCAGTTCAGGTCCCGGGAAGGGATCGGGGGAAAAACTGTTTTTT.

The chain has TRBV5-1 and TRBJ2-1; weak D call: TRBD1 (6 bases). This CDR3 region has 16 residues. Trimming removed 0 bases from V and 2 bases from J, with 12 bases in between. Per germline, CDR1 SGHRS and CDR2 YFSETQ. The CDR3 sequence: CASSLDQGSPYNEQFF. DNA for the CDR3: TGCGCCAGCAGCTTGGATCAGGGGAGCCCCTACAATGAGCAGTTCTTC.

The genes are TRBV28 and TRBJ1-5, with D possibly matching TRBD1 (5 bases). The V end was cut by 7 bases, the J end by 5 bases, with 12 bases between. CDR1 and CDR2 from the germline V gene are MDHEN and SYDVKM. The CDR3 is made up of 13 amino acids. The CDR3 here is CASTEVGDQPQHF. The CDR3, as DNA: TGTGCCAGCACCGAGGTAGGGGATCAGCCCCAGCATTTT.

The chain recombines TRBV9 with TRBJ2-3, with TRBD2 matching 7 bases. The CDR3 spans 14 residues. CDR1 and CDR2 (germline): SGDLS, YYNGEE. J was trimmed by 3 bases and V by 0 bases; bases with no gene match: 1. CDR3 sequence reads: CASSVDGGTDTQYF. As DNA, the CDR3 is TGTGCCAGCAGCGTAGACGGGGGGACAGATACGCAGTATTTT.

The V and J genes are TRBV6-5 and TRBJ1-1, with D maybe TRBD1 (5 bases). Trimming stripped 0 bases from V and 6 bases from J, with 11 bases between. The CDR3 has 14 residues. Germline-derived CDR1 and CDR2 are MNHEY and SVGAGI. DNA for the CDR3: TGTGCCAGCAGTTACTCGGGGGGGTGGTCTGAAGCTTTCTTT. Translation gives CASSYSGGWSEAFF.

The rearrangement joins TRBV18 to TRBJ1-2; D is possibly TRBD1 (6 bases). Trimming removed 5 bases from V and 6 bases from J, with 19 bases in between. Germline lookup yields CDR1 KGHSH and CDR2 LQKENI. The CDR3 is made up of 15 amino acids. CDR3 sequence: CASSASAGGQDGYTF. The CDR3 DNA reads as TGTGCCAGCTCAGCCTCGGCGGGGGGACAAGATGGCTACACCTTC.

The chain employs TRBV30 and TRBJ2-3, with unresolved D. Germline CDR1 GTSNPN, CDR2 SVGIG (reference sequence). This CDR3 is 12 amino acids long. Trimming cost V 3 bases and J 4 bases, with 8 bases left between them. This CDR3 reads CAWRQSADTQYF. The CDR3 bases are TGTGCCTGGAGGCAAAGCGCAGATACGCAGTATTTT.

Note on this clone: The same CDR3 arises from other DNA sequences in this sample as well. This chain links TRBV9 with TRBJ2-5; 7 positions match TRBD2. Germline CDR1 and CDR2: SGDLS and YYNGEE. Trimming took 0 bases from V and 5 from J; bases not matched to a gene: 7. CDR3 length: 15 residues. The CDR3 DNA reads TGTGCCAGCAGCGTAGGGGGCGGGAGCGGGGAGACCCAGTACTTC. Amino acids: CASSVGGGSGETQYF. Together with reference TRBV9 and TRBJ2-5, the CDR3 gives the full variable domain: DSGVTQTPKHLITATGQRVTLRCSPRSGDLSVYWYQQSLDQGLQFLIQYYNGEERAKGNILERFSAQQFPDLHSELNLSSLELGDSALYFCASSVGGGSGETQYFGPGTRLLVL.

The rearrangement uses TRBV21-1 and TRBJ2-1; the D call in the table, TRBD1, was not verified against the DNA. TRBV21-1 constitutes a pseudogene. CDR3 size: 15 residues. CDR3 sequence: CASSKRAKGNNEQFF. The CDR3 DNA reads as TGTGCCAGCAGCAAACGGGCCAAGGGGAACAATGAGCAGTTCTTC.

The CDR3: CATDRGTGELFF. The CDR3 DNA follows: TGTGCCACTGACCGGGGCACCGGGGAGCTGTTTTTT. The V gene is TRBV19, the J gene TRBJ2-2; tentative D call: TRBD2 (5 bases). This CDR3 spans 12 amino acids. CDR1 and CDR2 from the germline V gene are LNHDA and SQIVND (reference sequence). The ends were cut back, 10 bases at V and 4 bases at J, with 10 bases in the middle. The full variable domain, rest sourced from reference TRBV19 and TRBJ2-2, is DGGITQSPKYLFRKEGQNVTLSCEQNLNHDAMYWYRQDPGQGLRLIYYSQIVNDFQKGDIAEGYSVSREKKESFPLTVTSAQKNPTAFYLCATDRGTGELFFGEGSRLTVL.

This chain links TRBV5-6 with TRBJ1-3, with D uncertain. CDR1 SGHDT and CDR2 YYEEEE come from the germline V gene. V lost 2 bases and J 1 base, leaving 13 bases between the germline ends. The CDR3 loop spans 16 amino acids. CDR3 in amino acids: CASSFLAGRSGNTIYF. CDR3 nucleotides: TGTGCCAGCAGCTTTCTCGCGGGCAGATCTGGAAACACCATATATTTT.

This chain connects TRBV29-1 to TRBJ2-5, with a possible D match to TRBD2 (5 bases). This CDR3 comprises 12 residues. V lost 3 bases, J lost 2 bases, and 7 bases lay in between. From germline, CDR1 is SQVTM and CDR2 ANQGSEA. The CDR3 DNA reads as TGCAGCGTTGACGGCGGGCAAGAGACCCAGTACTTC. Translated: CSVDGGQETQYF.

The chain has TRBV11-3 and TRBJ1-4; 8 nucleotides match TRBD1. Per the germline V gene, CDR1 is SGHNT and CDR2 is YENEEA. Trimming took 3 bases from V and 0 from J; bases not matched to a gene: 3. The CDR3 is made up of 16 amino acids. CDR3 DNA sequence: TGTGCCAGCAGCTTGGGACAGGTTGCAACTAATGAAAAACTGTTTTTT. This gives the protein CASSLGQVATNEKLFF.

This rearrangement joins TRBV9 to TRBJ1-3; the D is unclear. The CDR3 runs to 14 residues. V dropped 2 bases and J dropped 0 bases, with 6 bases sitting between them. The germline V gene encodes CDR1 SGDLS and CDR2 YYNGEE. The CDR3 bases are TGTGCCAGCAGCGTGCCCAGCTCTGGAAACACCATATATTTT. It encodes CASSVPSSGNTIYF.

The chain combines TRBV11-3 with TRBJ2-3; 7 bases map to TRBD2. J was trimmed by 3 bases and V by 4 bases; bases with no gene match: 7. Germline values: CDR1 SGHNT, CDR2 YENEEA. CDR3 length: 15 residues. This chain's CDR3 is CASSWGRTRTDTQYF. Here the CDR3 DNA reads TGTGCCAGCAGCTGGGGAAGGACTAGGACAGATACGCAGTATTTT.

The rearrangement links TRBV5-5 to TRBJ2-3, with TRBD2 matching 12 bases. Germline V CDR1 and CDR2: SGHKS, YYEKEE (reference sequence). This CDR3 region has 17 residues. With 4 bases clipped from V and 3 bases from J, the junction kept 9 bases outside the gene matches. DNA for the CDR3: TGTGCCAGCAGCACCCCCCTAGCGGGGGGGCCAACAGATACGCAGTATTTT. Its translation is CASSTPLAGGPTDTQYF.

J is TRBJ1-5 and V is TRBV28; D gene ambiguous. CDR1 and CDR2 from the germline V gene are MDHEN and SYDVKM. The CDR3 is 14 amino acids. V was cut by 7 bases and J by 3 bases, with 13 bases left in between. The CDR3 spells CASTLGLINQPQHF. The CDR3 nucleotides read TGTGCCAGCACCCTTGGACTGATCAATCAGCCCCAGCATTTT.

The chain is built from TRBV18 and TRBJ2-1; a weak D match, TRBD1 (5 bases). Trimming left V 3 bases short and J 10 bases short, with 13 bases between. This CDR3 is built from 13 residues. Germline CDR1 KGHSH, CDR2 LQKENI. CDR3 amino acids: CASSPSDTREQFF. The CDR3, as DNA: TGTGCCAGCTCACCTTCGGACACCCGGGAGCAGTTCTTC.

The V call is TRBV19, the J call TRBJ2-3; a weak D match, TRBD1 (6 bases). Per germline, CDR1 LNHDA and CDR2 SQIVND (reference sequence). The CDR3 runs to 13 residues. V lost 10 bases, J lost 2 bases, and 13 bases lay in between. CDR3 coding DNA: TGTGCCACCTTGGGGGCAGCCACAGATACGCAGTATTTT. It is translated as CATLGAATDTQYF. Complete variable domain (other parts from reference TRBV19 and TRBJ2-3): DGGITQSPKYLFRKEGQNVTLSCEQNLNHDAMYWYRQDPGQGLRLIYYSQIVNDFQKGDIAEGYSVSREKKESFPLTVTSAQKNPTAFYLCATLGAATDTQYFGPGTRLTVL.

This clone is a singleton in its sample. The V and J genes are TRBV7-9 and TRBJ1-2; the D gene is possibly TRBD1 (5 bases). In germline, CDR1 is SEHNR, CDR2 FQNEAQ (reference sequence). CDR3 length equals 14 residues. V was clipped by 4 bases and J by 2 bases, with 11 bases between them. The DNA of the CDR3 is TGTGCCAGCAGCTGGGGGAGGGAGAACTATGGCTACACCTTC. Translating gives CASSWGRENYGYTF.

The rearrangement links TRBV5-1 to TRBJ2-2; D gene unclear. This CDR3 contains 14 residues. Germline lookup yields CDR1 SGHRS and CDR2 YFSETQ. The V and J ends lost 3 bases and 0 bases respectively, with 6 bases between them. The DNA of the CDR3 is TGCGCCAGCAGCTGGCAGGCGAACACCGGGGAGCTGTTTTTT. Amino acids: CASSWQANTGELFF.